The clone carrying this T cell receptor beta chain appeared once. CD8+ and CD4+ T cells from blood underwent TCR beta sequencing. The sample belongs to a study of CD8 T cells in Susac syndrome. Random-hexamer reverse transcription was applied to about 0.45 to 1 ug RNA. Amplification of the TCR beta CDR3 was carried out by immunoSEQ multiplex PCR, which spanned a total of 54 Vbeta and 13 Jbeta segments. TCRdb fed the immunoSEQ multiplex PCR reads into MiXCR, producing one record per CDR3 protein. The repertoire has roughly 120,000 distinct CDR3 sequences, roughly 93% of them found once; the top ten carry 0.085% to 0.095%. Trimming took 10 bases from V and 2 from J; bases not matched to a gene: 3. The length of the CDR3 is 13 residues. The germline CDR1 and CDR2 sequences are LNHDA and SQIVND (reference sequence).

The sample taken for sequencing was CD4+ T cells from PBMCs. The sequence came from a human donor with multiple sclerosis. This chain uses TRBV19 with TRBJ2-2, with TRBD1 matching 8 bases. In DNA, the CDR3 is TGTGCCATTCAGGGGGCTAACACCGGGGAGCTGTTTTTT. Protein product: CAIQGANTGELFF.